The clone carrying this T cell receptor (beta chain) was recorded at least ten times. Its antigen remains unknown. TCR alpha and beta CDR3 regions were amplified from RNA using iRepertoire nested multiplex PCR. TCRdb passed the multiplex PCR reads through MiXCR, listing each CDR3 protein once. The sample holds approximately 89,000 distinct CDR3 sequences, around a quarter seen once. The record originates from a study of glioma-infiltrating T cells. General study points: Gliomas, especially low-grade, showed above-expected tissue-blood divergence; non-neoplastic patients showed below. CDR3 overlap between tissue and blood was very small.

This CDR3 contains 13 residues. The germline gives CDR1 LGHDT, CDR2 YNNKEL (reference sequence). Trimming shortened V by 11 bases and J by 0 bases, and 14 bases separated the two germline ends. The receptor's source is a human donor with low-grade glioma or glioblastoma, undergoing nonglioma brain surgery, or in good health (not recorded which). The V gene is TRBV3-1, the J gene TRBJ2-7; either TRBD1 or TRBD2 may supply D (6 bases each). The sequencing sample was made of glioma tissue, nonneoplastic brain tissue, or PBMCs (not recorded which). This CDR3 is CASGGRSSYEQYF. The CDR3 DNA sequence: TGTGCCTCCGGGGGCAGAAGCTCCTACGAGCAGTACTTC.